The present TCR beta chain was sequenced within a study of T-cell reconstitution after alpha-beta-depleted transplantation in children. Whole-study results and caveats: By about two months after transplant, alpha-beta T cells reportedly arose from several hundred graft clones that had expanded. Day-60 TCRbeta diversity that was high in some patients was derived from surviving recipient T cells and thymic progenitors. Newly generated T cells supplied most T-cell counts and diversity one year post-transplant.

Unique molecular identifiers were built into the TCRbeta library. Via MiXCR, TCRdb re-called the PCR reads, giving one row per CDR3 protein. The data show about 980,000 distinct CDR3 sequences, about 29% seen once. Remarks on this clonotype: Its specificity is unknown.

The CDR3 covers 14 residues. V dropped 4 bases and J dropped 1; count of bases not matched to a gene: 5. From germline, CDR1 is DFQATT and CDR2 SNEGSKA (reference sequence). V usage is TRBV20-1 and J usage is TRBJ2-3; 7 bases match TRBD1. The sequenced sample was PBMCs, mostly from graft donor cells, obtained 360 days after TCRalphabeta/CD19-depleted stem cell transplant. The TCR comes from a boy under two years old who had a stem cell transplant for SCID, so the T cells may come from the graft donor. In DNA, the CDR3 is TGCAGTGCTACTCCCGGGACAGGCACAGATACGCAGTATTTT. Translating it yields CSATPGTGTDTQYF.